Below are 5 T cell receptor beta chains sequenced from a single sample in a study of T cell repertoires in cytomegalovirus infection. TCRdb reprocessed the reads via MiXCR and lists one record per CDR3 protein. The sample contains approximately 110,000 distinct CDR3 sequences, under 50% of which appear only once. No cognate antigen is known for these TCRs. Source: CD8+ T cells from cultured PBMCs, taken from culture after CMV antigen stimulation. These receptor sequences come from a human donor in good health (CMV status not recorded). Some clones in this sample may be carry-over from other donors' samples.

The rearrangement uses TRBV27 and TRBJ2-1; 12 bases align to TRBD2. This CDR3 contains 12 residues. CDR1 and CDR2 from the germline V gene are MNHEY and SMNVEV (reference sequence). The V segment lost 4 bases and the J segment 11 bases; nucleotides outside the gene matches: 0. The CDR3 sequence: CASSWTSGKQFF. CDR3 sequence (DNA): TGTGCCAGCAGTTGGACTAGCGGGAAGCAGTTCTTC.

In the case of this clonotype: One end of the junction is discordant with germline, which a read error may explain. The chain employs TRBV7-2 and TRBJ1-1; D is perhaps TRBD1 (6 bases). The CDR3 loop spans 14 amino acids. Germline V gene sequence: CDR1 SGHTA, CDR2 FQGNSA. This CDR3 is CASSTNRDPTVAFF. CDR3 coding DNA: TGTGCCAGCAGCACGAACAGGGACCCCACTGTAGCTTTCTTT.

The chain recombines TRBV7-8 with TRBJ2-7, with no clear D. The germline V and J ends were trimmed by 4 bases and 3 bases, with 7 bases remaining between them. The CDR3 runs 12 residues. Germline V gives CDR1 SGHVS, CDR2 FQNEAQ. CDR3 DNA: TGTGCCAGCAGCTCGAAAGTCTACGAGCAGTACTTC. As protein: CASSSKVYEQYF. Based on the CDR3 plus reference TRBV7-8 and TRBJ2-7, the full variable domain is GAGVSQSPRYKVAKRGQDVALRCDPISGHVSLFWYQQALGQGPEFLTYFQNEAQLDKSGLPSDRFFAERPEGSVSTLKIQRTQQEDSAVYLCASSSKVYEQYFGPGTRLTVT.

In its sample, this clonotype was seen many times. V is TRBV7-9 and J is TRBJ1-2; maybe TRBD1 (6 bases). The V gene's germline CDR1 is SEHNR and CDR2 FQNEAQ (reference sequence). Trimming shortened V by 7 bases and J by 6 bases, and 21 bases separated the two germline ends. The CDR3 consists of 15 residues. CDR3 nucleotide sequence: TGTGCCAGCACCTCAATGGTGGGGGCGCGGGATGGCTACACCTTC. Its protein product is CASTSMVGARDGYTF.

The chain is built from TRBV27 and TRBJ2-3, with D possibly being TRBD1 (6 bases). The CDR3 spans 16 residues. Germline V CDR1 and CDR2: MNHEY, SMNVEV (reference sequence). V lost 4 bases and J lost 1, with 15 bases in between. This chain's CDR3 is CASSYHRATGTDTQYF. The CDR3 DNA is TGTGCCAGCAGTTATCACAGGGCTACTGGCACAGATACGCAGTATTTT.